What follows describes a single TCR beta chain. As yet, its antigen is unknown. The data are from a study of OX40 agonist ivuxolimab in advanced cancers. Study information: The dose-escalation cohort had hepatocellular carcinoma, melanoma, renal cell or head and neck cancer.

Study-wide points: Within 6 weeks, CD4+ and CD8+ blood T cells expanded clonally at 0.1 to 3.0 mg/kg.

Only in-frame clones appear in the TCRdb table, and some are missing; sequencing was by immunoSEQ multiplex PCR. The table lists 150,000 to 190,000 clones, under 95% of them singletons. The source was CD4+ or CD8+ T cells sorted from blood, collected in a trial of the OX40 agonist ivuxolimab. This TCR was sampled from an adult with an advanced solid tumor such as melanoma, head and neck, liver or kidney cancer.

In nucleotides, the CDR3 is TGTGCCTGGAGTTTGGGGAGACAGCCCCAGCATTTT. Its translation is CAWSLGRQPQHF. J is TRBJ1-5 and V is TRBV30, with no clear D. There are 12 residues in the CDR3. Germline assignment: CDR1 GTSNPN and CDR2 SVGIG (reference sequence). Trimming removed 2 bases from V and 7 bases from J, with 9 bases in between. Filled out from reference TRBV30 and TRBJ1-5, the complete variable domain reads SQTIHQWPATLVQPVGSPLSLECTVEGTSNPNLYWYRQAAGRGLQLLFYSVGIGQISSEVPQNLSASRPQDRQFILSSKKLLLSDSGFYLCAWSLGRQPQHFGDGTRLSIL.